Listed below are T cell receptor beta chains from one sample, sequenced in a study of a mutant IDH1 vaccine in newly diagnosed glioma. Method: immunoSEQ multiplex PCR; TCRdb's copy keeps in-frame clones and lacks some. The table includes some 33,000 clones, over 50% detected once. What these receptors recognize is not known. The specimen was PBMCs, collected from a glioma patient whose treatment included an IDH1 peptide vaccine. The receptors come from a woman under 30 with glioma. Each CDR3 is given with its conserved first and last residue. Each record gives: J gene, V gene, clone size, D gene, CDR3 DNA, CDR3 protein. A D gene is named only where the DNA matches it firmly. A row's size may be missing; if present it is once, few, many or a size class.

j_call: TRBJ2-5
v_call: TRBV4-3
clone_size: .
d_call: TRBD2
cdr3_nt: TGCGCCAGCAGCCAAGCTCTAGCGGGACGGTCGGGCCAAGAGACCCAGTACTTC
cdr3_aa: CASSQALAGRSGQETQYF

j_call: TRBJ1-6
v_call: TRBV5-4
clone_size: once
d_call: TRBD1
cdr3_nt: TGTGCCAGCAGCAGAGGGGGACAGCATAATTCACCCCTCCACTTT
cdr3_aa: CASSRGGQHNSPLHF

j_call: TRBJ1-4
v_call: TRBV6-5
clone_size: .
d_call: .
cdr3_nt: TGTGCCAGCGGAGGCACTCAAACGGGTGAAAAACTGTTTTTT
cdr3_aa: CASGGTQTGEKLFF

j_call: TRBJ2-3
v_call: TRBV11-2
clone_size: .
d_call: .
cdr3_nt: TGTGCCAGCAGCCGAACGACAGATACGCAGTATTTT
cdr3_aa: CASSRTTDTQYF

j_call: TRBJ2-5
v_call: TRBV11-3
clone_size: .
d_call: .
cdr3_nt: TGTGCCAGCAGCTTGTCGATAGCGGCCACGGCCCAGTACTTC
cdr3_aa: CASSLSIAATAQYF

j_call: TRBJ1-3
v_call: TRBV7-2
clone_size: .
d_call: .
cdr3_nt: TGTGCCAGCAGAACCCCGGGGGTGACAGGAGCTAACACCATATATTTT
cdr3_aa: CASRTPGVTGANTIYF

j_call: TRBJ2-1
v_call: TRBV5-1
clone_size: .
d_call: .
cdr3_nt: TGCGCCAGCAGCTTGGGGCTAGCCGATATACGAACCCACAATGAGCAGTTCTTC
cdr3_aa: CASSLGLADIRTHNEQFF

j_call: TRBJ1-2
v_call: TRBV30
clone_size: few
d_call: .
cdr3_nt: TGTGCCTGGAGTGTACGGAGAGTCTCGGGTAGTGGCTACACCTTC
cdr3_aa: CAWSVRRVSGSGYTF

j_call: TRBJ2-7
v_call: TRBV7-8
clone_size: .
d_call: .
cdr3_nt: TGTGCCAGCAGCTATGGTCACGGAACACTATCCTACGAGCAGTACTTC
cdr3_aa: CASSYGHGTLSYEQYF

j_call: TRBJ1-5
v_call: TRBV5-1
clone_size: .
d_call: .
cdr3_nt: TGCGCCAGCAGCTTGGGTACAGGGAAGAATCAGCCCCAGCATTTT
cdr3_aa: CASSLGTGKNQPQHF

j_call: TRBJ2-1
v_call: TRBV5-1
clone_size: .
d_call: TRBD2
cdr3_nt: TGCGCCAGCAGCTTGGGGGGAGGGAGGAGTAGGAATGAGCAGTTCTTC
cdr3_aa: CASSLGGGRSRNEQFF

j_call: TRBJ1-2
v_call: TRBV7-9
clone_size: .
d_call: .
cdr3_nt: TGTGCCAGCAGCCCGATAGACACACCCTATGGCTACACCTTC
cdr3_aa: CASSPIDTPYGYTF

j_call: TRBJ2-6
v_call: TRBV5-1
clone_size: .
d_call: .
cdr3_nt: TGCGCCAGCAGCTTGTCTGGGGGAGCCGGGGCCAACGTCCTGACTTTC
cdr3_aa: CASSLSGGAGANVLTF

j_call: TRBJ1-1
v_call: TRBV27
clone_size: .
d_call: .
cdr3_nt: TGTGCCAGCAATAGTCATAGCCTGAACACTGAAGCTTTCTTT
cdr3_aa: CASNSHSLNTEAFF

j_call: TRBJ2-2
v_call: TRBV7-9
clone_size: .
d_call: .
cdr3_nt: TGTGCCAGCAGCTTAGCGGCAGGGCCGGCGAACACCGGGGAGCTGTTTTTT
cdr3_aa: CASSLAAGPANTGELFF

j_call: TRBJ2-1
v_call: TRBV4-1
clone_size: .
d_call: TRBD2
cdr3_nt: TGCGCCAGCAGCCAAGTACGGGGGGAGCGGGGGAGCTCCTACAATGAGCAGTTCTTC
cdr3_aa: CASSQVRGERGSSYNEQFF

j_call: TRBJ1-2
v_call: TRBV5-1
clone_size: .
d_call: TRBD1
cdr3_nt: TGCGCCAGCAGCTCCCAGGGGGGCTATGGCTACACCTTC
cdr3_aa: CASSSQGGYGYTF

j_call: TRBJ2-4
v_call: TRBV4-1
clone_size: .
d_call: .
cdr3_nt: TGCGCCAGCAGCCAAGATAACCGGGGATTCTTCCTGGCCTCTCCAGCCATTCAGTACTTC
cdr3_aa: CASSQDNRGFFLASPAIQYF

j_call: TRBJ1-1
v_call: TRBV5-5
clone_size: .
d_call: .
cdr3_nt: TGTGCCAGCAGCTTGGGCCCAGTCATGAACACTGAAGCTTTCTTT
cdr3_aa: CASSLGPVMNTEAFF

j_call: TRBJ2-7
v_call: TRBV19
clone_size: .
d_call: .
cdr3_nt: TGTGCCAGTAGTATGGGTCAGGGGAGCTCCTACGAGCAGTACTTC
cdr3_aa: CASSMGQGSSYEQYF

j_call: TRBJ2-3
v_call: TRBV7-2
clone_size: once
d_call: TRBD2
cdr3_nt: TGTGCCAGCAGCGGGGGACTAGGAACAGATACGCAGTATTTT
cdr3_aa: CASSGGLGTDTQYF

j_call: TRBJ1-1
v_call: TRBV13
clone_size: few
d_call: .
cdr3_nt: TGTGCCAGCAGGGAGTATGAGGCAAACACTGAAGCTTTCTTT
cdr3_aa: CASREYEANTEAFF

j_call: TRBJ2-1
v_call: TRBV6-5
clone_size: once
d_call: .
cdr3_nt: TGTGCCAGCAGTTACAACTTGAACAATGAGCAGTTCTTC
cdr3_aa: CASSYNLNNEQFF

j_call: TRBJ2-7
v_call: TRBV6-5
clone_size: .
d_call: TRBD2
cdr3_nt: TGTGCCAGCAGTGCAGGGACTAGCGGAACCTACGAGCAGTACTTC
cdr3_aa: CASSAGTSGTYEQYF

j_call: TRBJ1-1
v_call: TRBV25-1
clone_size: few
d_call: .
cdr3_nt: TGTGCCAGCAGTAGAACCGGGACGGAGCCTTGTGGGGAAGCTTTCTTT
cdr3_aa: CASSRTGTEPCGEAFF

j_call: TRBJ2-7
v_call: TRBV7-9
clone_size: .
d_call: .
cdr3_nt: TGTGCCAGCAGCGCGGGGGCTTTTACCTACGAGCAGTACTTC
cdr3_aa: CASSAGAFTYEQYF

j_call: TRBJ1-5
v_call: TRBV21-1
clone_size: .
d_call: .
cdr3_nt: .
cdr3_aa: CASSVGWGSNQPQHF

j_call: TRBJ1-5
v_call: TRBV21-1
clone_size: .
d_call: .
cdr3_nt: TGTGCCAGCAGCAAAGAAGGTGGGAATCAGCCCCAGCATTTT
cdr3_aa: CASSKEGGNQPQHF

j_call: TRBJ2-1
v_call: TRBV10-3
clone_size: few
d_call: .
cdr3_nt: TGTGCCATCAGCCCCGGGACAATATACAATGAGCAGTTCTTC
cdr3_aa: CAISPGTIYNEQFF

j_call: TRBJ2-1
v_call: TRBV19
clone_size: .
d_call: TRBD2
cdr3_nt: TGTGCCAGTAGTATTACTAGCGGGAATTTCGATGAGCAGTTCTTC
cdr3_aa: CASSITSGNFDEQFF

j_call: TRBJ2-7
v_call: TRBV6-1
clone_size: .
d_call: TRBD1
cdr3_nt: TGTGCCAGCCAGGACAGGGGGAACGAGCAGTACTTC
cdr3_aa: CASQDRGNEQYF

j_call: TRBJ2-1
v_call: TRBV7-9
clone_size: .
d_call: .
cdr3_nt: TGTGCCACCAGGGGCAATGAGCAGTTCTTC
cdr3_aa: CATRGNEQFF

j_call: TRBJ2-6
v_call: TRBV19
clone_size: .
d_call: .
cdr3_nt: TGTGCCAGTAGTATACAGGGACTCTCTGGGGCCAACGTCCTGACTTTC
cdr3_aa: CASSIQGLSGANVLTF

j_call: TRBJ1-1
v_call: TRBV7-2
clone_size: .
d_call: .
cdr3_nt: TGTGCCAGCAGCCAAGGGGCAATGATGAACACTGAAGCTTTCTTT
cdr3_aa: CASSQGAMMNTEAFF